The rows below give T cell receptor beta chains drawn from one sample of a study of blood T cell repertoires in COVID-19. The method was immunoSEQ multiplex PCR; TCRdb's version includes in-frame clones alone and lacks a portion of them. The sample has about 280,000 clones; 85% to 90% are singletons. The sequencing input was peripheral blood. The receptors come from a human donor in a cohort sampled during active COVID-19. The CDR3 runs from the conserved cysteine through the conserved F or W. The order of the fields is clone size, V gene, D gene, J gene, CDR3 DNA, CDR3 protein. A D gene is named only where the DNA matches it firmly. Only part of the rows carry a size: once, few, many, or a class if the clone is expanded.

.	TRBV25-1	.	TRBJ2-4	TGTGCCAGCAGTGAAGGAATGGAGATGTCCAAAAACATTCAGTACTTC	CASSEGMEMSKNIQYF
.	TRBV10-3	.	TRBJ2-5	TGTGCCATCAGCTCGGGCCCCCGGGGGAAAGAGACCCAGTACTTC	CAISSGPRGKETQYF
.	TRBV7-2	TRBD2	TRBJ2-7	TGTGCCAGCAGCTTAAGGTTTGGGGCGGGAGCCTACGAGCAGTACTTC	CASSLRFGAGAYEQYF
.	TRBV19	.	TRBJ2-4	TGTGCCAGTCAATTGAGGGATTTCCTTCAGTACTTC	CASQLRDFLQYF
.	TRBV6-5	TRBD1	TRBJ2-7	TGTGCCAGCAGTTACGGCAGGGGGACCGAGCAGTACTTC	CASSYGRGTEQYF
.	TRBV7-9	TRBD2	TRBJ2-3	TGTGCCAGCAGCGGGACCTGGACTAGCGGCACAGATACGCAGTATTTT	CASSGTWTSGTDTQYF
.	TRBV5-4	TRBD1	TRBJ1-4	TGTGCCAGCAGCTTACAGGGGGGGGGTGAAAAACTGTTTTTT	CASSLQGGGEKLFF
.	TRBV5-6	.	TRBJ2-3	TGTGCCAGCAGCCCCGGACAGCTAGGCACAGATACGCAGTATTTT	CASSPGQLGTDTQYF
.	TRBV4-3	TRBD2	TRBJ2-5	TGCGCCAGCAGCCTGGGACTAGCGGGAGTGGAGACCCAGTACTTC	CASSLGLAGVETQYF
.	TRBV25-1	.	TRBJ1-1	TGTGCCAGCAGTGAGCAGGGATTAAGCTGGGCTTTCTTT	CASSEQGLSWAFF
.	TRBV18	.	TRBJ2-2	TGTGCCAGCTCACCGGGACTTTCTTCCCCGCCCGGGGAGCTGTTTTTT	CASSPGLSSPPGELFF
.	TRBV7-9	TRBD1	TRBJ1-2	TGTGCCAGCTCCCCAGGGGGTGAGAGCTATGGCTACACCTTC	CASSPGGESYGYTF
.	TRBV6-5	.	TRBJ1-3	TGTGCCAGCCAAGGGGGATTCGGACGAAACACCATATATTTT	CASQGGFGRNTIYF
.	TRBV5-1	TRBD1	TRBJ1-2	TGCGCCAGCAGCGGGACAGGGAACTATGGCTACACCTTC	CASSGTGNYGYTF
few	TRBV27	.	TRBJ1-6	TGTGCCAGCAACGCGCAACCTAATTCACCCCTCCACTTT	CASNAQPNSPLHF
.	TRBV19	TRBD1	TRBJ2-2	TGTGCCAGTAGCACCGGGACAGGCAACACCGGGGAGCTGTTTTTT	CASSTGTGNTGELFF
.	TRBV9	.	TRBJ2-1	TGTGCCAGCAGCGTAGCGGGGTCGTACAATGAGCAGTTCTTC	CASSVAGSYNEQFF
.	TRBV19	.	TRBJ1-5	TGTGCCAGTCACTACGGAGGGCTTGACCAGCCCCAGCATTTT	CASHYGGLDQPQHF